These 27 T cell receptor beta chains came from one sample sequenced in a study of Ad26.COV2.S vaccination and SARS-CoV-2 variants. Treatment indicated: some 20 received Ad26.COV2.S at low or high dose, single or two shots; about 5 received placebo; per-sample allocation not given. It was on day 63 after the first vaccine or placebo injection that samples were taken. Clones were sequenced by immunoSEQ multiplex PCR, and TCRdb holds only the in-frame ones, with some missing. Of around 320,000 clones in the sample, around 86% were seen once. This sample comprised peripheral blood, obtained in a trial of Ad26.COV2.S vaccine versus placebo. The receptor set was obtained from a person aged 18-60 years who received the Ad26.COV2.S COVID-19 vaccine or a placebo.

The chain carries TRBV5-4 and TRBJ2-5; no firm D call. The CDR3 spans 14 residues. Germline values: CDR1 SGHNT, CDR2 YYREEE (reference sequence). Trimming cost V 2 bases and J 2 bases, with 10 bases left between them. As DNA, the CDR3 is TGTGCCAGCAGCTTTTCGGCGGTACAAGAGACCCAGTACTTC. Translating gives CASSFSAVQETQYF.

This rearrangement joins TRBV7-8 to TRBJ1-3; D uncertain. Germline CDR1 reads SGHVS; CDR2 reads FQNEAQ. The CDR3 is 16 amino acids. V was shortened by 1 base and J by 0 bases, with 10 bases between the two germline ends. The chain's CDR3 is CASSLGYGRSGNTIYF. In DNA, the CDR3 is TGTGCCAGCAGCTTAGGGTACGGCCGCTCTGGAAACACCATATATTTT.

The CDR3 nucleotides read TGTGCCACCAGCAGAGGCGGGGGACCTCCCGAGACCCAGTACTTC. Translating gives CATSRGGGPPETQYF. The rearrangement uses TRBV15 and TRBJ2-5; TRBD2 agrees at 7 bases. Trimming took 1 base from V and 5 from J; bases not matched to a gene: 7. Per germline, CDR1 LNHNV and CDR2 YYDKDF (reference sequence). The CDR3 extends over 15 amino acids.

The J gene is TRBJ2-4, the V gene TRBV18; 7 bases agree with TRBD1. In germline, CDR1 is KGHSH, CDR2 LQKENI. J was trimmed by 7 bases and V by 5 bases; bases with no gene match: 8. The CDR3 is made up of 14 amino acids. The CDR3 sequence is CASSSETGSNIQYF. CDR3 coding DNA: TGTGCCAGCTCATCTGAGACAGGGAGTAACATTCAGTACTTC.

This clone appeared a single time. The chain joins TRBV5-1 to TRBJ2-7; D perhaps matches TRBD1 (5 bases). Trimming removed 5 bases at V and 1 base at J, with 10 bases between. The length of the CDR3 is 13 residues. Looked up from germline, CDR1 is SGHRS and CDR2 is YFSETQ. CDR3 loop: CASSHTGSYEQYF. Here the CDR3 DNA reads TGCGCCAGCAGTCATACAGGTTCCTACGAGCAGTACTTC. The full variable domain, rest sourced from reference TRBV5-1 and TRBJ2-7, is KAGVTQTPRYLIKTRGQQVTLSCSPISGHRSVSWYQQTPGQGLQFLFEYFSETQRNKGNFPGRFSGRQFSNSRSEMNVSTLELGDSALYLCASSHTGSYEQYFGPGTRLTVT.

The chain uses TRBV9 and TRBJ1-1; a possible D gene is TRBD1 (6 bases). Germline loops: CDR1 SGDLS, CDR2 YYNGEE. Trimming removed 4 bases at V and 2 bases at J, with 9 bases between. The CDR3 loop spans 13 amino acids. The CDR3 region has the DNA TGTGCCAGCAGCCGGGACAACAACACTGAAGCTTTCTTT. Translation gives CASSRDNNTEAFF.

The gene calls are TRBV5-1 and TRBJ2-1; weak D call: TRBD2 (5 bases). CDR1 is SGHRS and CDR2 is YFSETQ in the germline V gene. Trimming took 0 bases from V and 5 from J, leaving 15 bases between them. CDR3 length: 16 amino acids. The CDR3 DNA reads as TGCGCCAGCAGCTTGGGAGTTGGAGCGGAAGACAATGAGCAGTTCTTC. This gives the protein CASSLGVGAEDNEQFF.

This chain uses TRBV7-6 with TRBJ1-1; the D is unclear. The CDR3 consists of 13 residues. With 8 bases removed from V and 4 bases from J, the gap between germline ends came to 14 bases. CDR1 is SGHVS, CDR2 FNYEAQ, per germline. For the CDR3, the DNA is TGTGCCAGCGTGCCCCGGGGTATCACTGAAGCTTTCTTT. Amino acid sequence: CASVPRGITEAFF.

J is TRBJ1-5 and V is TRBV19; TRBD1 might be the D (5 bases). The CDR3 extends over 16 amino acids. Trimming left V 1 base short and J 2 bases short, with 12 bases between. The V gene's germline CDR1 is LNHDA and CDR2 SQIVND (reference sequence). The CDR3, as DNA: TGTGCCAGTAGTATAGTAGAGGGGCCCGGCAATCAGCCCCAGCATTTT. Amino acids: CASSIVEGPGNQPQHF.

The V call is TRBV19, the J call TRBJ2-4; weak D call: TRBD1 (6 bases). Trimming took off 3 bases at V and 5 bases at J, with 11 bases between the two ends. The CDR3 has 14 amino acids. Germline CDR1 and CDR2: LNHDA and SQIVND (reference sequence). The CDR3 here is CASSMAAGENIQYF. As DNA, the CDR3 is TGTGCCAGTAGTATGGCGGCAGGGGAAAACATTCAGTACTTC.

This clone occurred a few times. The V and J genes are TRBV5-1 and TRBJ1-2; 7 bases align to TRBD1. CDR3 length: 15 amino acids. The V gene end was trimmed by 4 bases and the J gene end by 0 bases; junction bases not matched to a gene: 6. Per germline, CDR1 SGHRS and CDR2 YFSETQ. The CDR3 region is CASSVGQPPNYGYTF. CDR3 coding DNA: TGCGCCAGCAGCGTGGGACAGCCCCCTAACTATGGCTACACCTTC.

In nucleotides, the CDR3 is TGTGCCAGCAGTTACTCGATGTGGGCGCCTAACTATGGCTACACCTTC. Translation: CASSYSMWAPNYGYTF. V is TRBV6-5 and J is TRBJ1-2, with D unclear. Trimming pared 0 bases from V and 0 bases from J, leaving 11 bases between. Germline CDR1 reads MNHEY; CDR2 reads SVGAGI. CDR3 length: 16 residues.

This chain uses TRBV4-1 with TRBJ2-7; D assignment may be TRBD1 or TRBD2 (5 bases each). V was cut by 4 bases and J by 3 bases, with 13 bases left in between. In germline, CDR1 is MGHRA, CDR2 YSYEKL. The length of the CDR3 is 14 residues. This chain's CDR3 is CASSPSGAVYEQYF. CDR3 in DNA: TGCGCCAGCAGCCCCTCCGGGGCGGTCTACGAGCAGTACTTC.

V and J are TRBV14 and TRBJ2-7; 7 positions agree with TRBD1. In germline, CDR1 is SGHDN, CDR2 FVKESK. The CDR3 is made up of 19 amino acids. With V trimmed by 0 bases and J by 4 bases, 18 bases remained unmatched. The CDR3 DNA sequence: TGTGCCAGCAGCCAAGAAGACGACCCCAGGGGGTATTCGGTTTACGAGCAGTACTTC. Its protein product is CASSQEDDPRGYSVYEQYF.

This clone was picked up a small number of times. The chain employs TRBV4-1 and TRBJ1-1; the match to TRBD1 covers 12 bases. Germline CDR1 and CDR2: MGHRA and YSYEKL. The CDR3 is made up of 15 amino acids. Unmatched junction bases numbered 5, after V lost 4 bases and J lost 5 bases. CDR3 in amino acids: CASSLGQGAQTEAFF. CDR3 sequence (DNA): TGCGCCAGCAGCCTGGGACAGGGGGCGCAGACTGAAGCTTTCTTT.

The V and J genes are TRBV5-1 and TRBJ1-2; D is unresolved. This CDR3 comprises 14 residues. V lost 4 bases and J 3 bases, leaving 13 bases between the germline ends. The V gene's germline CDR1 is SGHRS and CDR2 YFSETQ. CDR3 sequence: CASSPGSRDYGYTF. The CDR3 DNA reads TGCGCCAGCAGCCCGGGCTCGCGGGACTATGGCTACACCTTC.

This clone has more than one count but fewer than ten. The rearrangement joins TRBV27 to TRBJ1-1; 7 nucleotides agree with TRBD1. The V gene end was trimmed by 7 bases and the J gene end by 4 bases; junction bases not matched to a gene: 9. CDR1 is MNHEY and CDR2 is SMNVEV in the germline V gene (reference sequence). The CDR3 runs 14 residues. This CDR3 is CASKNSDRVTEAFF. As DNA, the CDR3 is TGTGCCAGCAAAAACTCCGACAGGGTCACTGAAGCTTTCTTT.

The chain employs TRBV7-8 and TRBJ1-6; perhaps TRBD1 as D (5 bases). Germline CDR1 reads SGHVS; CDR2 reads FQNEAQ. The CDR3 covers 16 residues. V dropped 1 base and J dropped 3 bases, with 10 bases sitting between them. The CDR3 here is CASSLVGGDYNSPLHF. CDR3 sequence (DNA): TGTGCCAGCAGCTTAGTCGGAGGGGACTATAATTCACCCCTCCACTTT.

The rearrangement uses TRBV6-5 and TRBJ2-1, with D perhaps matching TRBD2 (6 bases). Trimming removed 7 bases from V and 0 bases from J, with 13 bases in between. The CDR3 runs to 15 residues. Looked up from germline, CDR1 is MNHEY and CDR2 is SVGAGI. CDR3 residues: CASTGVLSSYNEQFF. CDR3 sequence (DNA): TGTGCCAGCACGGGGGTCCTGAGCTCCTACAATGAGCAGTTCTTC.

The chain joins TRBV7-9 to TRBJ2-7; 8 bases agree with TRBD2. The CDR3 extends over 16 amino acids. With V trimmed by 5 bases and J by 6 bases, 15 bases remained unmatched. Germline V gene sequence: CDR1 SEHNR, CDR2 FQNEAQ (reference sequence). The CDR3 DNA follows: TGTGCCAGCAGCGCCGCCGGCGGGGGGACCTCCCGCGAGCAGTACTTC. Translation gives CASSAAGGGTSREQYF.

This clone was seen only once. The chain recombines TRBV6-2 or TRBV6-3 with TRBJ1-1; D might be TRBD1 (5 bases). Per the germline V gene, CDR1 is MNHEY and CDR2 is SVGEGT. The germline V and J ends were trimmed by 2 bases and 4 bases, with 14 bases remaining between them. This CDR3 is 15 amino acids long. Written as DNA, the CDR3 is TGTGCCAGCAGTTACAGGCTGGTCGGGGGCACTGAAGCTTTCTTT. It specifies CASSYRLVGGTEAFF.

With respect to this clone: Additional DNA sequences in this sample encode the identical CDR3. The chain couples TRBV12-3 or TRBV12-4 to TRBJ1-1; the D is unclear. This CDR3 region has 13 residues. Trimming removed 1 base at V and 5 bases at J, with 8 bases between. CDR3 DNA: TGTGCCAGCAGTTTAGTAGGTCGAACTGAAGCTTTCTTT. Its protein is CASSLVGRTEAFF.

As DNA, the CDR3 is TGCGCCAGCAGCCAAGATCTGGAAAGGTCGTTGAGGGAAAAACTGTTTTTT. Protein sequence: CASSQDLERSLREKLFF. The chain couples TRBV4-1 to TRBJ1-4; D remains ambiguous. Trimming shortened V by 0 bases and J by 8 bases, and 19 bases separated the two germline ends. CDR1 is MGHRA, CDR2 YSYEKL, per germline. The CDR3 runs 17 residues.

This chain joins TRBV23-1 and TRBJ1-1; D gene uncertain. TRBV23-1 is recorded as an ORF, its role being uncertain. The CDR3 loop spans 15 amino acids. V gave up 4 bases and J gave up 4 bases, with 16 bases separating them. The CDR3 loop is CASSLGSLVVTEAFF. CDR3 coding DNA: TGCGCCAGCAGTCTCGGCAGCCTCGTGGTCACTGAAGCTTTCTTT.

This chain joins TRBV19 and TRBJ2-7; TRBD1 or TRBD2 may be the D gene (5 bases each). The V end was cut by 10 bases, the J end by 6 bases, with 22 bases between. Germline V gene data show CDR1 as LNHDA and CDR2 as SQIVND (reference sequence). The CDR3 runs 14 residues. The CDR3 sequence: CATATGGGRAEQYF. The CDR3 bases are TGTGCCACAGCTACCGGTGGGGGAAGGGCCGAGCAGTACTTC.

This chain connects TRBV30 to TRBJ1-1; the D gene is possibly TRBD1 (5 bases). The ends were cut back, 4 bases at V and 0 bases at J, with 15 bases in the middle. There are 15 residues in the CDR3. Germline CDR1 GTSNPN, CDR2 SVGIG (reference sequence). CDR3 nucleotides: TGTGCCTGGAAAGGCCCGGGACGGTTGAACACTGAAGCTTTCTTT. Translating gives CAWKGPGRLNTEAFF.

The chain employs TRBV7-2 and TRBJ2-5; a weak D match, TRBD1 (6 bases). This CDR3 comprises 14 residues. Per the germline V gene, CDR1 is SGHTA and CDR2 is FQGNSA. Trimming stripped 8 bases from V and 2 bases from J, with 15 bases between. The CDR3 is CASVKGGRQETQYF. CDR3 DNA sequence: TGTGCCAGCGTCAAAGGGGGACGGCAAGAGACCCAGTACTTC.